What follows are 16 T cell receptor beta chains derived from one specimen sequenced in a study of blood T cell repertoires in COVID-19. TCRdb's copy holds only in-frame clones and misses some; the assay was immunoSEQ multiplex PCR. This table has 150,000 to 200,000 clones, about 82% appearing once. The sequenced material came from peripheral blood. All receptors derive from a man between 65 and 85 years old with active or convalescent COVID-19.

The V call is TRBV4-2, the J call TRBJ2-1; 7 bases agree with TRBD2. This CDR3 contains 15 residues. In germline, CDR1 is LGHNA, CDR2 YNFKEQ. Trimming at V came to 1 base and at J to 4 bases, leaving 4 bases not matched to a gene. CDR3 sequence (DNA): TGTGCCAGCAGCCAAGTCTACGGGGGGTACAATGAGCAGTTCTTC. Protein product: CASSQVYGGYNEQFF.

The chain uses TRBV19 and TRBJ1-4, with 7 nucleotides matching TRBD1. The CDR3 length is 14 residues. Germline V gives CDR1 LNHDA, CDR2 SQIVND (reference sequence). The trim removed 5 bases at V and 6 bases at J, leaving 6 bases unmatched. Here the CDR3 DNA reads TGTGCCAGTAGTGGTAGGGGGCGTCATGAAAAACTGTTTTTT. Its translation is CASSGRGRHEKLFF.

The V gene is TRBV5-1, the J gene TRBJ2-5; TRBD2 aligns across 7 bases. The CDR3 length is 15 residues. The germline CDR1 and CDR2 sequences are SGHRS and YFSETQ. The ends lost 0 bases at V and 2 bases at J; junction bases unmatched: 4. The CDR3 sequence: CASSLGGGSQETQYF. CDR3 nucleotide sequence: TGCGCCAGCAGCTTGGGCGGGGGTAGTCAAGAGACCCAGTACTTC. The entire variable domain, with the rest obtained from reference TRBV5-1 and TRBJ2-5, is as follows: KAGVTQTPRYLIKTRGQQVTLSCSPISGHRSVSWYQQTPGQGLQFLFEYFSETQRNKGNFPGRFSGRQFSNSRSEMNVSTLELGDSALYLCASSLGGGSQETQYFGPGTRLLVL.

V and J are TRBV6-1 and TRBJ1-1; D unclear. CDR1 and CDR2 from the germline V gene are MNHNS and SASEGT. This CDR3 contains 14 residues. Trimming cost V 2 bases and J 2 bases, with 9 bases left between them. The CDR3 is CASSEWGANTEAFF. CDR3 in DNA: TGTGCCAGCAGTGAATGGGGAGCAAACACTGAAGCTTTCTTT.

The rearrangement uses TRBV13 and TRBJ1-6; no clear D. This CDR3 has 16 amino acids. CDR1 and CDR2 (germline): PRHDT, FYEKMQ (reference sequence). The V end lost 0 bases, the J end lost 2 bases, and 8 bases lay between the germline ends. The CDR3: CASSLGVQAYNSPLHF. In DNA form, the CDR3 reads TGTGCCAGCAGCTTAGGGGTCCAGGCCTATAATTCACCCCTCCACTTT.

The chain couples TRBV5-1 to TRBJ2-7; weak D call: TRBD1 (6 bases). Trimming shortened V by 4 bases and J by 3 bases, and 11 bases separated the two germline ends. CDR3 size: 13 residues. Germline V lookup: CDR1 SGHRS, CDR2 YFSETQ. The CDR3 here is CASSKRTDYEQYF. The CDR3, as DNA: TGCGCCAGCAGCAAAAGGACAGACTACGAGCAGTACTTC.

The chain employs TRBV24-1 and TRBJ2-1; 7 bases are a match to TRBD2. The V segment lost 3 bases and the J segment 1 base; nucleotides outside the gene matches: 17. This CDR3 contains 20 residues. Germline V gene lookup returns CDR1 KGHDR and CDR2 SFDVKD. CDR3 loop: CATSDPRTRGKKGSYNEQFF. The DNA of the CDR3 is TGTGCCACCAGTGATCCCCGGACTAGGGGAAAGAAAGGATCCTACAATGAGCAGTTCTTC.

J is TRBJ2-1 and V is TRBV30; 12 bases are a match to TRBD2. This CDR3 contains 16 residues. With 5 bases clipped from V and 9 bases from J, the junction kept 14 bases outside the gene matches. Germline CDR1 and CDR2: GTSNPN and SVGIG (reference sequence). The CDR3 DNA sequence: TGTGCCTGGGGAAGGAACCTAGCGGGGGGGCCCACTGAGCAGTTCTTC. Protein: CAWGRNLAGGPTEQFF.

Concerning this clone itself: This specimen includes other DNA sequences encoding the same CDR3. The V call is TRBV6-5, the J call TRBJ1-2; 8 bases fit TRBD1. The CDR3 is 13 residues long. After removal of 8 bases from V and 2 bases from J, the junction contained 4 bases not matched to a gene. In germline, CDR1 is MNHEY, CDR2 SVGAGI. The DNA for the CDR3 is TGTGCCAGCCGCCGACAGGGGAACTATGGCTACACCTTC. Protein: CASRRQGNYGYTF.

V gene TRBV3-1 (or the pseudogene TRBV3-2) combines with J gene TRBJ1-5; D is possibly TRBD1 (5 bases). V was pared by 3 bases and J by 6 bases, with 9 bases between. CDR1 LGHDT and CDR2 YNNKEL come from the germline V gene (reference sequence). This CDR3 contains 13 residues. This CDR3 reads CASSQGGVQPQHF. The CDR3 nucleotides are TGTGCCAGCAGCCAGGGAGGGGTTCAGCCCCAGCATTTT.

The chain is built from TRBV7-2 and TRBJ2-7; 12 nucleotides agree with TRBD1. Trimming took 5 bases from V and 7 from J; bases not matched to a gene: 9. Germline CDR1 is SGHTA and CDR2 is FQGNSA. CDR3 size: 15 residues. In DNA, the CDR3 is TGTGCCAGCAGCAACTCCGGGACAGGGGGCCTGGAGCAGTACTTC. Its protein is CASSNSGTGGLEQYF. Based on the CDR3 plus reference TRBV7-2 and TRBJ2-7, the full variable domain is GAGVSQSPSNKVTEKGKDVELRCDPISGHTALYWYRQSLGQGLEFLIYFQGNSAPDKSGLPSDRFSAERTGGSVSTLTIQRTQQEDSAVYLCASSNSGTGGLEQYFGPGTRLTVT.

The rearrangement links TRBV19 to TRBJ2-3; 13 bases are a match to TRBD2. CDR3 length equals 16 residues. The ends lost 4 bases at V and 2 bases at J; junction bases unmatched: 3. Germline V gives CDR1 LNHDA, CDR2 SQIVND (reference sequence). The CDR3 is CASSRLAGGHTDTQYF. In DNA, the CDR3 is TGTGCCAGTAGTAGACTAGCGGGGGGCCACACAGATACGCAGTATTTT.

This chain links TRBV18 with TRBJ2-1, with TRBD2 matching 10 bases. After removal of 4 bases from V and 8 bases from J, the junction contained 17 bases not matched to a gene. Germline V gives CDR1 KGHSH, CDR2 LQKENI. The CDR3 has 18 residues. CDR3 in DNA: TGTGCCAGCTCACGATGGGCTAGCGGGAGTGTTTCCCCCCATGAGCAGTTCTTC. As protein: CASSRWASGSVSPHEQFF.

The chain carries TRBV7-8 and TRBJ1-2; 8 bases line up with TRBD1. The V segment lost 0 bases and the J segment 1 base; nucleotides outside the gene matches: 1. The CDR3 is 15 amino acids. Looked up from germline, CDR1 is SGHVS and CDR2 is FQNEAQ. CDR3 in DNA: TGTGCCAGCAGCTTAGCGACAGGGGTTAACTATGGCTACACCTTC. Translating it yields CASSLATGVNYGYTF.

J is TRBJ1-6 and V is TRBV3-1 (or the pseudogene TRBV3-2); D ambiguous. Germline values: CDR1 LGHDT, CDR2 YNNKEL (reference sequence). V lost 2 bases, J lost 10 bases, and 9 bases lay in between. The CDR3 contains 13 residues. This CDR3 reads CASSQTSQSPLHF. Here the CDR3 DNA reads TGTGCCAGCAGCCAAACGAGTCAATCACCCCTCCACTTT.

This chain uses TRBV9 with TRBJ2-2, with 7 bases aligning to TRBD1. CDR3 length: 16 residues. V was pared by 3 bases and J by 0 bases, with 5 bases of the junction left unmatched. The germline V gene has CDR1 SGDLS and CDR2 YYNGEE. This CDR3 is CASSGATGTNTGELFF. The CDR3 nucleotides read TGTGCCAGCAGCGGAGCGACAGGGACGAACACCGGGGAGCTGTTTTTT.